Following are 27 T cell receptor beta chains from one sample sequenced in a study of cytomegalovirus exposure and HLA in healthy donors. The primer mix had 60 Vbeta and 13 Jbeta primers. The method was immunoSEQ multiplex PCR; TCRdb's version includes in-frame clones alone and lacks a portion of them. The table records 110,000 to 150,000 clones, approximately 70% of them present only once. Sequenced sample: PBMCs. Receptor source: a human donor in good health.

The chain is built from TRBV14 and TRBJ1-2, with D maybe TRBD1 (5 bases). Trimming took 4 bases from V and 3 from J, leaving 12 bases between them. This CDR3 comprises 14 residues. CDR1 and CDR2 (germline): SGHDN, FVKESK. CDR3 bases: TGTGCCAGCAGCCCCCCCGGAGGGGACTATGGCTACACCTTC. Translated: CASSPPGGDYGYTF.

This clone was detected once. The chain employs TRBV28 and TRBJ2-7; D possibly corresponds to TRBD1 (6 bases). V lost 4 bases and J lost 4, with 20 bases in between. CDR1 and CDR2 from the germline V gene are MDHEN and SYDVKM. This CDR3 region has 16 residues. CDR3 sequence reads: CASSSTGSWIDYEQYF. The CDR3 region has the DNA TGTGCCAGCAGTTCTACAGGGTCTTGGATCGATTACGAGCAGTACTTC.

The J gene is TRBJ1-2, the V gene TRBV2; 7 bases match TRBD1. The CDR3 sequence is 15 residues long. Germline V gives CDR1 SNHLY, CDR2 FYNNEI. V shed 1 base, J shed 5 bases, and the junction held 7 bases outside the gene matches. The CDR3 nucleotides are TGTGCCAGCAGTGAAGAGATCGGGACAGTTTATGGCTACACCTTC. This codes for CASSEEIGTVYGYTF.

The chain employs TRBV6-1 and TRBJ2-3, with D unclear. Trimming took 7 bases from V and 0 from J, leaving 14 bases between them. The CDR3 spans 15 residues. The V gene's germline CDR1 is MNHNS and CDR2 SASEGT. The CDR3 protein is CASTYRHASTDTQYF. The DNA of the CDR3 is TGTGCCAGCACCTATAGACACGCTAGCACAGATACGCAGTATTTT.

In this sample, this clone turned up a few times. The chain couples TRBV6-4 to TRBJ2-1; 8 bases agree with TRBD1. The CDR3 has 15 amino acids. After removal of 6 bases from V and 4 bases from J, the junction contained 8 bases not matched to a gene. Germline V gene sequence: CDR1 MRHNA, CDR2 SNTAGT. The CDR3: CASSLDRDSYNEQFF. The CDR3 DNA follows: TGTGCCAGCAGCCTGGACAGGGATAGTTACAATGAGCAGTTCTTC.

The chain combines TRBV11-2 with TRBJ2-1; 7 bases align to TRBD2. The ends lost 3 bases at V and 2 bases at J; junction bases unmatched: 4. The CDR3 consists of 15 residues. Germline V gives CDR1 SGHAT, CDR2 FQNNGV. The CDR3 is CASSLTAGAYNEQFF. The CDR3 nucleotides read TGTGCCAGCAGCTTGACGGCGGGAGCCTACAATGAGCAGTTCTTC.

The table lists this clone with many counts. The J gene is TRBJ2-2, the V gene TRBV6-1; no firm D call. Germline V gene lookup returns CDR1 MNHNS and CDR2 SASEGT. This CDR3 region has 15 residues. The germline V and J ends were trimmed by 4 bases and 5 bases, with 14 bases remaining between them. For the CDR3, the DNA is TGTGCCAGCAGTGCCCAGGAAGATGGGACCGGGGAGCTGTTTTTT. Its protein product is CASSAQEDGTGELFF.

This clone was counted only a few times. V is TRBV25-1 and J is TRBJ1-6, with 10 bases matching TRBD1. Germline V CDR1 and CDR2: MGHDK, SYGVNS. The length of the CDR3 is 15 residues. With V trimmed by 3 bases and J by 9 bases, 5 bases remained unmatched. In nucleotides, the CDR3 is TGTGCCAGCAGTGATCCGGGACAGGGGAGTTCACCCCTCCACTTT. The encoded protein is CASSDPGQGSSPLHF.

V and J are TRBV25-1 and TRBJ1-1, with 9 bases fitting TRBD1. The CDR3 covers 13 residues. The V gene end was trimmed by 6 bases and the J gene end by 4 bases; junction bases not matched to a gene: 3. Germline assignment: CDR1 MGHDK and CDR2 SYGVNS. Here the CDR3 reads CASRGQGGTEAFF. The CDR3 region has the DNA TGTGCCAGCAGGGGACAGGGCGGCACTGAAGCTTTCTTT.

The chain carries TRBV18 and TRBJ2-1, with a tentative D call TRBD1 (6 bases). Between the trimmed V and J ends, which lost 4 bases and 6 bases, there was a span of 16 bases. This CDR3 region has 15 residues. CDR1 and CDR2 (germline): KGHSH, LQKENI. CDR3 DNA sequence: TGTGCCAGCTCACGAATTTCCACAGGGAGCAATGAGCAGTTCTTC. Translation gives CASSRISTGSNEQFF.

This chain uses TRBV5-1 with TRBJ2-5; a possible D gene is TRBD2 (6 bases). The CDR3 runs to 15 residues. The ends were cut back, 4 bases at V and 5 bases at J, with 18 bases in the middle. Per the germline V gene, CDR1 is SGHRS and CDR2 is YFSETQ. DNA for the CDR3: TGCGCCAGCAGCCTTTCCGGGACTCAGCTGGAGACCCAGTACTTC. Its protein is CASSLSGTQLETQYF.

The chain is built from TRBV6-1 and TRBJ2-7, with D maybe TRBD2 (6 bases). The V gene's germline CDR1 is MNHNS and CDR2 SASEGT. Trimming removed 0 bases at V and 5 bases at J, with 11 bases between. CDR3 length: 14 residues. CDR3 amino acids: CASSEAGGSNEQYF. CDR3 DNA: TGTGCCAGCAGTGAAGCGGGGGGTTCGAACGAGCAGTACTTC.

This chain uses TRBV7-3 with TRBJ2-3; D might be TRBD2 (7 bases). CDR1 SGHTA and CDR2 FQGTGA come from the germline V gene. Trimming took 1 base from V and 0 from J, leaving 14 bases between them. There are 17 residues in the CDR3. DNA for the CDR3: TGTGCCAGCAGCTTAAACCCGGGGGGCGTAAGCACAGATACGCAGTATTTT. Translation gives CASSLNPGGVSTDTQYF.

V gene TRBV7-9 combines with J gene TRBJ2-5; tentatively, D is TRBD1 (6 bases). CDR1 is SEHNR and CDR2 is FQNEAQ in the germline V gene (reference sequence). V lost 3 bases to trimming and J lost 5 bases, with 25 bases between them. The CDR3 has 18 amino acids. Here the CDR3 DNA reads TGTGCCAGCAGCTTCGCTTCCGGTGGACAGCCCGGTCGGGAGACCCAGTACTTC. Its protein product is CASSFASGGQPGRETQYF.

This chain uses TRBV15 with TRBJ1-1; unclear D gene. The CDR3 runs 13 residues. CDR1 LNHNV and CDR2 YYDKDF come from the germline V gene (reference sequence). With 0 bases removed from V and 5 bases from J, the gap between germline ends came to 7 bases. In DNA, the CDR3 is TGTGCCACCAGCAGAGACAGACTGACTGAAGCTTTCTTT. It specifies CATSRDRLTEAFF.

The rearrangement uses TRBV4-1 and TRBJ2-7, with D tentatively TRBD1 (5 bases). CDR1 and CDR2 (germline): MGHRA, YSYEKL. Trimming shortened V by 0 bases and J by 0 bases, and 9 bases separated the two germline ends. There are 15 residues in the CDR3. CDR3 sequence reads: CASSQEGLTSYEQYF. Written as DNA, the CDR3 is TGCGCCAGCAGCCAAGAGGGGCTGACCTCCTACGAGCAGTACTTC.

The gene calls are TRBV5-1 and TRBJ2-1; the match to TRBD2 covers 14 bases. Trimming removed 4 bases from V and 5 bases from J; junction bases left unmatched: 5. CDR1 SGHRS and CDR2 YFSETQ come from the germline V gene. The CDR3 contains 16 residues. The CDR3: CASSDAGLAGDNEQFF. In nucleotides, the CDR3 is TGCGCCAGCAGCGATGCGGGACTAGCGGGGGACAATGAGCAGTTCTTC.

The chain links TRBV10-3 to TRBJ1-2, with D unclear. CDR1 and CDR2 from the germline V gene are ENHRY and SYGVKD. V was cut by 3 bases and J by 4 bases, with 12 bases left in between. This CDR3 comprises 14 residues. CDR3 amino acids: CAISDPGEGYGYTF. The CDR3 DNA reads TGTGCCATCAGTGATCCGGGTGAGGGCTATGGCTACACCTTC.

CDR3 nucleotides: TGTGCGGACGATGAGGGGGCTGGGACTGAAGCTTTCTTT. Its protein is CADDEGAGTEAFF. The chain combines TRBV7-9 with TRBJ1-1; TRBD1 agrees at 7 bases. Germline V gene sequence: CDR1 SEHNR, CDR2 FQNEAQ (reference sequence). CDR3 length equals 13 residues.

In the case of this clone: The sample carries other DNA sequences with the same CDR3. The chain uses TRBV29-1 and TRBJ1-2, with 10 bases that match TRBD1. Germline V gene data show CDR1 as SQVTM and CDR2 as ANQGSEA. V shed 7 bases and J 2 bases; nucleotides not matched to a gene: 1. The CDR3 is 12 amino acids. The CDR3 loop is CSGGQGNYGYTF. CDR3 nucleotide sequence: TGCAGCGGGGGACAGGGGAACTATGGCTACACCTTC.

The CDR3 region has the DNA TGTGCCAGCAGCTTGGGACAGGCTGAGACCCAGTACTTC. Protein sequence: CASSLGQAETQYF. J is TRBJ2-5 and V is TRBV7-9; 8 nucleotides align to TRBD1. Germline CDR1 reads SEHNR; CDR2 reads FQNEAQ (reference sequence). J was trimmed by 5 bases and V by 3 bases; bases with no gene match: 2. The CDR3 loop spans 13 amino acids. The complete variable domain, with remaining parts taken from reference TRBV7-9 and TRBJ2-5, reads DTGVSQNPRHKITKRGQNVTFRCDPISEHNRLYWYRQTLGQGPEFLTYFQNEAQLEKSRLLSDRFSAERPKGSFSTLEIQRTEQGDSAMYLCASSLGQAETQYFGPGTRLLVL.

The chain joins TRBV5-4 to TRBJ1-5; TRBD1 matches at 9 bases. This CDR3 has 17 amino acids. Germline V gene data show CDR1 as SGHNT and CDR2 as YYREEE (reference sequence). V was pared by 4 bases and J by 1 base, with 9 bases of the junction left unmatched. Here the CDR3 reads CASSIQGAGVSNQPQHF. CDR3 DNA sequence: TGTGCCAGCAGCATACAGGGGGCTGGGGTGAGCAATCAGCCCCAGCATTTT.

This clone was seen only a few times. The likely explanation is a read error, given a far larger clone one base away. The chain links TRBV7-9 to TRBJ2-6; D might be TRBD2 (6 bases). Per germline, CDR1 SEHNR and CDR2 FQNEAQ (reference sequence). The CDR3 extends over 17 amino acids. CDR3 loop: CSSSHLGGSSGANVLTF. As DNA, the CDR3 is TGTTCCAGCAGCCATTTGGGGGGATCGTCTGGGGCCAACGTCCTGACTTTC.

The CDR3 loop reads CASSLGDRVYYGYTF. The CDR3, as DNA: TGTGCCAGCAGCTTAGGGGACAGGGTCTACTATGGCTACACCTTC. The V and J genes are TRBV7-9 and TRBJ1-2, with 9 bases identical to TRBD1. V dropped 1 base and J dropped 3; count of bases not matched to a gene: 3. Germline values: CDR1 SEHNR, CDR2 FQNEAQ (reference sequence). The CDR3 has 15 amino acids.

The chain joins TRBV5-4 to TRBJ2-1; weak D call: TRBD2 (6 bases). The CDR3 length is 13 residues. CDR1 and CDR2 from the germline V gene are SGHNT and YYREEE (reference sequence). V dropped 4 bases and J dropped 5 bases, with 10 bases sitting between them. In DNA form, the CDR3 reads TGTGCCAGCAGCGTGGACTATCACAATGAGCAGTTCTTC. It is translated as CASSVDYHNEQFF.

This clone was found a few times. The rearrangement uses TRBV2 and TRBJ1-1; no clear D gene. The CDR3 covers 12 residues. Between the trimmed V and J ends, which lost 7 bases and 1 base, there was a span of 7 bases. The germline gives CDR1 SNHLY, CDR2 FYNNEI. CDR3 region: CASIAGNTEAFF. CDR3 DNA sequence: TGTGCCAGCATCGCGGGGAACACTGAAGCTTTCTTT.

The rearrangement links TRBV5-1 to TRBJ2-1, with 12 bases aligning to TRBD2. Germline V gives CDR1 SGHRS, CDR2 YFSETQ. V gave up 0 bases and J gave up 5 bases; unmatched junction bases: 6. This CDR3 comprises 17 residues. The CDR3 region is CASSLAPSGRGNNEQFF. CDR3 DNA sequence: TGCGCCAGCAGCTTGGCGCCTAGCGGGAGGGGAAACAATGAGCAGTTCTTC.